This passage covers 7 T cell receptor beta chains from one sample sequenced in a study of siplizumab effects on memory and regulatory T cells (dated by TCRdb to between 2018 and 2020). The library was made by the immunoSEQ multiplex PCR assay. TCRdb stores this immuneACCESS table with in-frame sequences only. Part of the clones is absent; in the studies checked, under half of the shortfall reflects unresolved V genes, and no reason is known for the rest. The sample data list 6,000 or so clones, and about a third of these were observed just once. Roughly 15% of the sample is in the top ten clones. Cells in the mixed lymphocyte reaction were cultured together at 37 degrees C for about 6 days. Their antigen targets remain unknown. Sequencing input: CFSE-low (dividing) CD8+ T cells sorted from an allogeneic mixed lymphocyte reaction. These receptor sequences come from a human donor in good health; the cells came from an allogeneic mixed lymphocyte reaction.

Sample share makes this clone medium-sized (0.01 to 0.1%). The genes are TRBV6-1 and TRBJ2-1, with D perhaps matching TRBD1 or TRBD2 (5 bases each). Trimming removed 6 bases at V and 9 bases at J, with 21 bases between. The CDR3 extends over 15 amino acids. Germline V gene data show CDR1 as MNHNS and CDR2 as SASEGT. The CDR3 DNA reads TGTGCCAGCAGCCTGAGGGGCCTAATGGGTATTGAGCAGTTCTTC. Its translation: CASSLRGLMGIEQFF.

This clone is medium-sized in the sample. The chain uses TRBV2 and TRBJ2-7; TRBD2 is a possible D gene (5 bases). Germline CDR1 and CDR2: SNHLY and FYNNEI. Trimming stripped 10 bases from V and 5 bases from J, with 18 bases between. This CDR3 contains 13 residues. The CDR3 region is CAIPSGYSHEQYF. In DNA, the CDR3 is TGTGCCATCCCTTCGGGGTATAGCCACGAGCAGTACTTC.

The chain couples TRBV6-5 to TRBJ2-1; D uncertain. Trimming removed 2 bases from V and 13 bases from J, with 9 bases in between. Germline loops: CDR1 MNHEY, CDR2 SVGAGI. This CDR3 has 11 residues. The CDR3 DNA sequence: TGTGCCAGCAGTTACGGCCGCCTACAGTTCTTC. Amino acids: CASSYGRLQFF.

In its sample, this clone is medium-sized (0.01 to 0.1%). V and J are TRBV11-2 and TRBJ2-1; 11 bases are shared with TRBD1. This CDR3 spans 14 amino acids. Unmatched junction bases numbered 4, after V lost 3 bases and J lost 9 bases. Germline CDR1 and CDR2: SGHAT and FQNNGV. DNA for the CDR3: TGTGCCAGCAGCTTTACGGGACAGGGGGTTGAGCAGTTCTTC. This sequence encodes CASSFTGQGVEQFF. The entire variable domain, with the rest obtained from reference TRBV11-2 and TRBJ2-1, is as follows: EAGVAQSPRYKIIEKRQSVAFWCNPISGHATLYWYQQILGQGPKLLIQFQNNGVVDDSQLPKDRFSAERLKGVDSTLKIQPAKLEDSAVYLCASSFTGQGVEQFFGPGTRLTVL.

This clone was counted only a few times. This chain links TRBV19 with TRBJ2-7, with 10 positions matching TRBD2. Germline V gene data show CDR1 as LNHDA and CDR2 as SQIVND (reference sequence). CDR3 length: 14 residues. The V gene end was trimmed by 6 bases and the J gene end by 3 bases; junction bases not matched to a gene: 5. This CDR3 reads CASRPAGGIYEQYF. CDR3 nucleotide sequence: TGTGCCAGTAGACCAGCGGGAGGGATCTACGAGCAGTACTTC.

The CDR3 here is CASSSLQGTAYEQYF. CDR3 bases: TGTGCCAGCAGTTCCCTACAGGGAACCGCCTACGAGCAGTACTTC. The chain links TRBV27 to TRBJ2-7, with TRBD1 as a possible D gene (6 bases). Trimming took 4 bases from V and 2 from J, leaving 15 bases between them. The CDR3 is 15 residues long. Germline values: CDR1 MNHEY, CDR2 SMNVEV (reference sequence).

By frequency in the sample, this clone is medium-sized (0.01 to 0.1%). The CDR3 loop reads CASSAPRRGRLETQYF. The DNA of the CDR3 is TGTGCCAGCAGCGCCCCACGGAGGGGACGGTTGGAGACCCAGTACTTC. J is TRBJ2-5 and V is TRBV9, with TRBD2 as a possible D gene (6 bases). The CDR3 is 16 residues long. Trimming removed 3 bases at V and 5 bases at J, with 20 bases between. Germline values: CDR1 SGDLS, CDR2 YYNGEE.